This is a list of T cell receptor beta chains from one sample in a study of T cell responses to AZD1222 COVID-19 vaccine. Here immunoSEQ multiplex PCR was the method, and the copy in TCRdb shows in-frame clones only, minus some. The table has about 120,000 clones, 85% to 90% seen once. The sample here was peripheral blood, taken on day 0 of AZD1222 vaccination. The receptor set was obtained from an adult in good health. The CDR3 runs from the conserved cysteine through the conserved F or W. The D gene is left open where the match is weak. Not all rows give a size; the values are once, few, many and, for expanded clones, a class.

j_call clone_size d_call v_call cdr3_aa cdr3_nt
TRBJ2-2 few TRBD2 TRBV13 CASARGDLNTGELFF TGTGCCAGCGCCCGGGGGGATTTGAACACCGGGGAGCTGTTTTTT
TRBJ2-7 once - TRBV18 CASSPGNGYEQYF TGTGCCAGCTCACCCGGGAACGGCTACGAGCAGTACTTC
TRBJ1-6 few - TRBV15 CATTQGNSPLHF TGTGCCACCACCCAGGGCAATTCACCCCTCCACTTT
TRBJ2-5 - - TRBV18 CASSPIARGAKRETQYF TGTGCCAGCTCACCCATCGCCCGAGGGGCCAAGAGGGAGACCCAGTACTTC
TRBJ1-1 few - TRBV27 CASSSGDWNTEAFF TGTGCCAGCAGTTCCGGGGACTGGAACACTGAAGCTTTCTTT
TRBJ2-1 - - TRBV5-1 CASSGVAVTDNEQFF TGCGCCAGCAGCGGGGTAGCGGTGACTGACAATGAGCAGTTCTTC
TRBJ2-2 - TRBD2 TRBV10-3 CAISRLAGDTGELFF TGTGCCATCAGCAGACTAGCGGGAGACACCGGGGAGCTGTTTTTT
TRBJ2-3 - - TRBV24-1 CATSDPPAESTDTQYF TGTGCCACCAGTGATCCCCCCGCAGAAAGCACAGATACGCAGTATTTT
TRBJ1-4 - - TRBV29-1 CSVEDGTNEKLFF TGCAGCGTTGAGGACGGCACTAATGAAAAACTGTTTTTT
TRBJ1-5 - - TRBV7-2 CASSLGTYYSNQPQHF TGTGCCAGCAGCTTGGGGACATACTATAGCAATCAGCCCCAGCATTTT
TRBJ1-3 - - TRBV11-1 CASSVDISGNTIYF TGTGCCAGCAGCGTAGACATTTCTGGAAACACCATATATTTT
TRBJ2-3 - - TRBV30 CAWRRNSRTDTQYF TGTGCCTGGAGAAGGAACAGTCGCACAGATACGCAGTATTTT
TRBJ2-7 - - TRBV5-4 CASSFQGTDEQYF TGTGCCAGCAGCTTCCAGGGGACCGACGAGCAGTACTTC
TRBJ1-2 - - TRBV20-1 CSASKTLRYGYTF TGCAGTGCTAGTAAGACCCTACGCTATGGCTACACCTTC
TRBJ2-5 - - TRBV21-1 CASSKGGGGETQYF TGTGCCAGCAGCAAAGGTGGCGGGGGAGAGACCCAGTACTTC
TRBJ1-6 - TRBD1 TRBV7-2 CASSRQGDNSPLHF TGTGCCAGCAGTCGACAGGGGGATAATTCACCCCTCCACTTT
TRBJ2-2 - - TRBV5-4 CASSLDPTGELFF TGTGCCAGCAGCTTGGACCCCACCGGGGAGCTGTTTTTT
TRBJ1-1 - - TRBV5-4 CASSLFQVNTEAFF TGCGCCAGCAGCTTGTTTCAGGTGAACACTGAAGCTTTCTTT
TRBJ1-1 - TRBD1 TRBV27 CASSLVGQANTEAFF TGTGCCAGCAGTTTGGTCGGACAGGCGAACACTGAAGCTTTCTTT
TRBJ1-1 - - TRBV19 CASSISWGTEAFF TGTGCCAGTAGTATAAGTTGGGGCACTGAAGCTTTCTTT
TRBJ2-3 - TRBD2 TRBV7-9 CASSPSQGLTSSSTDTQYF TGTGCCAGCAGCCCAAGTCAGGGACTAACTTCATCTAGCACAGATACGCAGTATTTT
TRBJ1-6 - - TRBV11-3 CASSLGRDANSPLHF TGTGCCAGCAGCTTGGGACGGGACGCAAATTCACCCCTCCACTTT
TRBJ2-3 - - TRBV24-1 CATSVHLGGTDTQYF TGTGCCACCAGTGTCCATCTGGGGGGCACAGATACGCAGTATTTT
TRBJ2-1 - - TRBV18 CASSRDRDNEQFF TGTGCCAGCTCAAGGGACCGGGACAATGAGCAGTTCTTC
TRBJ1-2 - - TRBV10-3 CAISESIGGYTF TGTGCCATCAGTGAGTCGATAGGTGGCTACACCTTC
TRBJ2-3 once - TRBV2 CASSEARRSSSTQYF TGTGCCAGCAGTGAAGCGCGGCGTAGTTCAAGTACGCAGTATTTT
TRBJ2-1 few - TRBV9 CASSVAGSNKDEQFF TGTGCCAGCAGCGTAGCAGGTTCTAACAAGGATGAGCAGTTCTTC
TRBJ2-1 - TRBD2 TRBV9 CASSVGPSGASYNEQFF TGTGCCAGCAGCGTAGGACCTAGCGGGGCGTCCTACAATGAGCAGTTCTTC
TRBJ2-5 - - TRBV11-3 CASSPTGGLGQTQYF TGTGCCAGCAGCCCTACAGGAGGCCTAGGGCAGACCCAGTACTTC
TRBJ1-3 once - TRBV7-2 CASSPRVMLSGNTIYF TGTGCCAGCAGCCCCAGGGTGATGCTCTCTGGAAACACCATATATTTT
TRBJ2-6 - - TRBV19 CASKSQGSGANVLTF TGTGCCAGTAAATCCCAGGGGTCTGGGGCCAACGTCCTGACTTTC